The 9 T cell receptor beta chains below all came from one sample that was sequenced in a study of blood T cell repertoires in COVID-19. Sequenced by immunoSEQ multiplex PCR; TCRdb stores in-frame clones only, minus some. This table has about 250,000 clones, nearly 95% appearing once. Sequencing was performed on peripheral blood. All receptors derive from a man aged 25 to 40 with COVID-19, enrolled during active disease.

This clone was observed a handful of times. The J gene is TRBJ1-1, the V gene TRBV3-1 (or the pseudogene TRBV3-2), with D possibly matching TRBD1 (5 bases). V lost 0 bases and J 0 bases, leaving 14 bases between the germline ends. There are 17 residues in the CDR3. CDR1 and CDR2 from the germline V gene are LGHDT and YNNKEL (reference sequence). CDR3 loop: CASSQDDGGGLNTEAFF. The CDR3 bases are TGTGCCAGCAGCCAAGATGACGGGGGTGGCCTGAACACTGAAGCTTTCTTT.

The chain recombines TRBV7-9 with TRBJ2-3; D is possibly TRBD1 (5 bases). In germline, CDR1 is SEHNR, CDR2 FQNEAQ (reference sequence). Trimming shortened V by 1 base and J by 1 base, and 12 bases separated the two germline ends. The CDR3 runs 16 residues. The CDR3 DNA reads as TGTGCCAGCAGCTTAGTTTTAGGGGCCGGCACAGATACGCAGTATTTT. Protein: CASSLVLGAGTDTQYF.

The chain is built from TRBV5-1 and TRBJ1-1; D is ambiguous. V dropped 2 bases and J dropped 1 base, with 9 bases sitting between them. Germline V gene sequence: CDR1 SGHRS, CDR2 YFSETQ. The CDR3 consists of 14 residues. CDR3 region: CASSLGGENTEAFF. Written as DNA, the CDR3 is TGCGCCAGCAGCTTAGGAGGAGAGAACACTGAAGCTTTCTTT. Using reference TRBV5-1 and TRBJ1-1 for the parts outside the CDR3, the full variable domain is KAGVTQTPRYLIKTRGQQVTLSCSPISGHRSVSWYQQTPGQGLQFLFEYFSETQRNKGNFPGRFSGRQFSNSRSEMNVSTLELGDSALYLCASSLGGENTEAFFGQGTRLTVV.

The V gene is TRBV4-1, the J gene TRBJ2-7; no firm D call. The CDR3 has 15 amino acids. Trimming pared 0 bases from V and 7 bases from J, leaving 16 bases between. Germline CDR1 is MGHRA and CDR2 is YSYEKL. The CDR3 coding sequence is TGCGCCAGCAGCCAAGATCGGTTCCCCTACGGGGAGCAGTACTTC. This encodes CASSQDRFPYGEQYF.

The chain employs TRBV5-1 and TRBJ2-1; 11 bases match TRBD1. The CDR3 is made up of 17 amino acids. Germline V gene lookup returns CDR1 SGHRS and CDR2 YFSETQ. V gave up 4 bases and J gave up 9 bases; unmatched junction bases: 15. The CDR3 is CASSPDRGRRGSTEQFF. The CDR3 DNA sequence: TGCGCCAGCAGCCCGGACAGGGGGCGACGTGGATCCACTGAGCAGTTCTTC.

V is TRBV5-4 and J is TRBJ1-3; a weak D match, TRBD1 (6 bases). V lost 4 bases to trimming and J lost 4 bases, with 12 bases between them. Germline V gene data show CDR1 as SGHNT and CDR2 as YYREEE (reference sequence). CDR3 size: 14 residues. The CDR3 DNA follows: TGTGCCAGCAGCGGTACAGGGTCCGGAAACACCATATATTTT. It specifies CASSGTGSGNTIYF.

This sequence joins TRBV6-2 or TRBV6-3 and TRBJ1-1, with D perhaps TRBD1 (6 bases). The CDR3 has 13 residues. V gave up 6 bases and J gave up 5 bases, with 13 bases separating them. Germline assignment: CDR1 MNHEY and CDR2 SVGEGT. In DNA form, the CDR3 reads TGTGCCAGCAGCCTAACAGGGAGAACTGAAGCTTTCTTT. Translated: CASSLTGRTEAFF.

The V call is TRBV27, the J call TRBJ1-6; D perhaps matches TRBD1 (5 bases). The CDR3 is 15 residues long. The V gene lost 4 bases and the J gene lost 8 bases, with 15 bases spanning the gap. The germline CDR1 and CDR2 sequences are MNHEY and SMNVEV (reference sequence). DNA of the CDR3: TGTGCCAGCAGTTCCCGGACAAGGAGTGATTCACCCCTCCACTTT. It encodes CASSSRTRSDSPLHF.

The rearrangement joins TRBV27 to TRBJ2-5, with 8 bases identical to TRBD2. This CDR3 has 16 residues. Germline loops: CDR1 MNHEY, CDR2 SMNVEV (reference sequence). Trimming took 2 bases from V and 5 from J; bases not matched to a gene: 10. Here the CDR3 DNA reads TGTGCCAGCAGTTTACTTAACGGGGGGGCCGATGAGACCCAGTACTTC. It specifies CASSLLNGGADETQYF.